A selection of T cell receptor beta chains follows, all from one sample in a study of regulatory T cells in long-lasting Graves disease. TCRdb reanalysed the multiplex PCR reads using MiXCR and keeps one entry per CDR3 protein. This table holds 400,000 to 500,000 distinct CDR3 sequences, 15% to 20% found once. This sample also appeared in a second study, on T cells in Graves' hyperthyroidism and ophthalmopathy.

Material: peripheral blood mononuclear cells (PBMCs), obtained at new diagnosis, from a patient treated with antithyroid drugs. All receptors derive from a woman aged 18-29 years with Graves disease. CDR3s leave out the opening cysteine and the closing phenylalanine or tryptophan.

V gene: TRBV12-3/TRBV12-4; J gene: TRBJ2-2; CDR3 protein: ASSREGGTGRTGELF
V gene: TRBV25-1; J gene: TRBJ2-1; CDR3 protein: ASRRTSGNEQF
V gene: TRBV27; J gene: TRBJ1-6; CDR3 protein: ASSLKRVNSPLH
V gene: TRBV7-8; J gene: TRBJ2-2; CDR3 protein: ASSLLFGGELF
V gene: TRBV2; J gene: TRBJ1-1; CDR3 protein: ANRRGAGFLLNTEAF
V gene: TRBV28; J gene: TRBJ2-1; CDR3 protein: ASSLGTGRDEQF
V gene: TRBV5-6; J gene: TRBJ2-3; CDR3 protein: ASSLAVRGRTDTQY
V gene: TRBV11-3; J gene: TRBJ2-7; CDR3 protein: ASSLEADFEQY
V gene: TRBV6-9; J gene: TRBJ2-1; CDR3 protein: ASSYTTRTSGISRNEQF
V gene: TRBV20-1; J gene: TRBJ2-1; CDR3 protein: SARRPGAGGYNEQF
V gene: TRBV20-1; J gene: TRBJ2-7; CDR3 protein: SALGAGGPYEQY
V gene: TRBV5-1; J gene: TRBJ2-1; CDR3 protein: ASGGTSGENNEQF
V gene: TRBV20-1; J gene: TRBJ1-1; CDR3 protein: SARSDGNTEAF
V gene: TRBV12-3/TRBV12-4; J gene: TRBJ1-2; CDR3 protein: ASSPIQGAVPYGYT
V gene: TRBV7-2; J gene: TRBJ2-3; CDR3 protein: ASSLLAGGTDTQY
V gene: TRBV29-1; J gene: TRBJ1-2; CDR3 protein: SVTTGLYGYT
V gene: TRBV7-2; J gene: TRBJ2-1; CDR3 protein: ASSLASLALRKQF
V gene: TRBV6-1; J gene: TRBJ2-1; CDR3 protein: ASSESSRTSGYL
V gene: TRBV7-9; J gene: TRBJ1-1; CDR3 protein: ASSPLPGHRNTEAF
V gene: TRBV11-2; J gene: TRBJ1-4; CDR3 protein: ASSIQGTVNEKLF
V gene: TRBV6-5; J gene: TRBJ2-5; CDR3 protein: ASSYSLAETQY
V gene: TRBV28; J gene: TRBJ1-1; CDR3 protein: ASSLSDLILNTEAF
V gene: TRBV27; J gene: TRBJ2-2; CDR3 protein: ASSNPGLAIGELF
V gene: TRBV2; J gene: TRBJ2-3; CDR3 protein: ASSDTDTQY
V gene: TRBV28; J gene: TRBJ2-7; CDR3 protein: ASSSGGQLYEQY
V gene: TRBV25-1; J gene: TRBJ1-1; CDR3 protein: ASRGGGGASTEAF
V gene: TRBV6-1; J gene: TRBJ1-4; CDR3 protein: ASSPTGVLNEKLF
V gene: TRBV7-9; J gene: TRBJ2-5; CDR3 protein: ASSGAQGLGTQY
V gene: TRBV12-5; J gene: TRBJ1-5; CDR3 protein: ASGLPPNQTRLQPQH
V gene: TRBV19; J gene: TRBJ2-7; CDR3 protein: ASGTGAGEQY
V gene: TRBV25-1; J gene: TRBJ2-7; CDR3 protein: ASSQRAGGRSYEQY
V gene: TRBV9; J gene: TRBJ1-2; CDR3 protein: ASSVGGALNYGYT
V gene: TRBV11-2; J gene: TRBJ2-1; CDR3 protein: ASSFSTSGEQF
V gene: TRBV7-9; J gene: TRBJ1-5; CDR3 protein: ASSLDGQGGNQPQH
V gene: TRBV7-9; J gene: TRBJ1-1; CDR3 protein: ASSSGGRPTEAF
V gene: TRBV27; J gene: TRBJ1-5; CDR3 protein: ASSLQGHPNQPQH
V gene: TRBV28; J gene: TRBJ2-2; CDR3 protein: AEQVPTGELF
V gene: TRBV12-3/TRBV12-4; J gene: TRBJ2-7; CDR3 protein: ASRLAYEQY
V gene: TRBV12-3/TRBV12-4; J gene: TRBJ2-7; CDR3 protein: ASSNPGTGDRYEQY
V gene: TRBV15; J gene: TRBJ1-2; CDR3 protein: ATSGQNYGYT
V gene: TRBV10-3; J gene: TRBJ2-3; CDR3 protein: AISPGQGRSTDTQY
V gene: TRBV7-3; J gene: TRBJ1-1; CDR3 protein: ASSFQGHTEAF
V gene: TRBV7-9; J gene: TRBJ2-3; CDR3 protein: ASSLDGAWTDTQY
V gene: TRBV4-2; J gene: TRBJ2-1; CDR3 protein: ASSQVAGVLNEQF
V gene: TRBV20-1; J gene: TRBJ1-2; CDR3 protein: SAKDRENYYGYT
V gene: TRBV28; J gene: TRBJ1-1; CDR3 protein: ASGPGTGAEAF
V gene: TRBV19; J gene: TRBJ1-4; CDR3 protein: ASSIAGATNEKLF
V gene: TRBV20-1; J gene: TRBJ2-5; CDR3 protein: SAGGQGETQY
V gene: TRBV19; J gene: TRBJ1-4; CDR3 protein: ASTGGEKLF
V gene: TRBV30; J gene: TRBJ1-2; CDR3 protein: ALRTGVGYGYT
V gene: TRBV12-3/TRBV12-4; J gene: TRBJ2-7; CDR3 protein: ASSGGSLYEQY
V gene: TRBV4-1; J gene: TRBJ2-7; CDR3 protein: ASTRNRDYEQY
V gene: TRBV20-1; J gene: TRBJ1-1; CDR3 protein: SAPRSRVTEAF
V gene: TRBV5-6; J gene: TRBJ2-2; CDR3 protein: ASRGLAATGELF
V gene: TRBV7-2; J gene: TRBJ1-4; CDR3 protein: ASSLKKGEKLF
V gene: TRBV2; J gene: TRBJ1-1; CDR3 protein: ASSDPGDRLTNTEAF
V gene: TRBV5-5; J gene: -; CDR3 protein: ASSGDRGGQTQY
V gene: TRBV14; J gene: TRBJ1-1; CDR3 protein: ASSQDAGNLNTEAF
V gene: TRBV7-2; J gene: TRBJ2-3; CDR3 protein: ASSLAERDTQY